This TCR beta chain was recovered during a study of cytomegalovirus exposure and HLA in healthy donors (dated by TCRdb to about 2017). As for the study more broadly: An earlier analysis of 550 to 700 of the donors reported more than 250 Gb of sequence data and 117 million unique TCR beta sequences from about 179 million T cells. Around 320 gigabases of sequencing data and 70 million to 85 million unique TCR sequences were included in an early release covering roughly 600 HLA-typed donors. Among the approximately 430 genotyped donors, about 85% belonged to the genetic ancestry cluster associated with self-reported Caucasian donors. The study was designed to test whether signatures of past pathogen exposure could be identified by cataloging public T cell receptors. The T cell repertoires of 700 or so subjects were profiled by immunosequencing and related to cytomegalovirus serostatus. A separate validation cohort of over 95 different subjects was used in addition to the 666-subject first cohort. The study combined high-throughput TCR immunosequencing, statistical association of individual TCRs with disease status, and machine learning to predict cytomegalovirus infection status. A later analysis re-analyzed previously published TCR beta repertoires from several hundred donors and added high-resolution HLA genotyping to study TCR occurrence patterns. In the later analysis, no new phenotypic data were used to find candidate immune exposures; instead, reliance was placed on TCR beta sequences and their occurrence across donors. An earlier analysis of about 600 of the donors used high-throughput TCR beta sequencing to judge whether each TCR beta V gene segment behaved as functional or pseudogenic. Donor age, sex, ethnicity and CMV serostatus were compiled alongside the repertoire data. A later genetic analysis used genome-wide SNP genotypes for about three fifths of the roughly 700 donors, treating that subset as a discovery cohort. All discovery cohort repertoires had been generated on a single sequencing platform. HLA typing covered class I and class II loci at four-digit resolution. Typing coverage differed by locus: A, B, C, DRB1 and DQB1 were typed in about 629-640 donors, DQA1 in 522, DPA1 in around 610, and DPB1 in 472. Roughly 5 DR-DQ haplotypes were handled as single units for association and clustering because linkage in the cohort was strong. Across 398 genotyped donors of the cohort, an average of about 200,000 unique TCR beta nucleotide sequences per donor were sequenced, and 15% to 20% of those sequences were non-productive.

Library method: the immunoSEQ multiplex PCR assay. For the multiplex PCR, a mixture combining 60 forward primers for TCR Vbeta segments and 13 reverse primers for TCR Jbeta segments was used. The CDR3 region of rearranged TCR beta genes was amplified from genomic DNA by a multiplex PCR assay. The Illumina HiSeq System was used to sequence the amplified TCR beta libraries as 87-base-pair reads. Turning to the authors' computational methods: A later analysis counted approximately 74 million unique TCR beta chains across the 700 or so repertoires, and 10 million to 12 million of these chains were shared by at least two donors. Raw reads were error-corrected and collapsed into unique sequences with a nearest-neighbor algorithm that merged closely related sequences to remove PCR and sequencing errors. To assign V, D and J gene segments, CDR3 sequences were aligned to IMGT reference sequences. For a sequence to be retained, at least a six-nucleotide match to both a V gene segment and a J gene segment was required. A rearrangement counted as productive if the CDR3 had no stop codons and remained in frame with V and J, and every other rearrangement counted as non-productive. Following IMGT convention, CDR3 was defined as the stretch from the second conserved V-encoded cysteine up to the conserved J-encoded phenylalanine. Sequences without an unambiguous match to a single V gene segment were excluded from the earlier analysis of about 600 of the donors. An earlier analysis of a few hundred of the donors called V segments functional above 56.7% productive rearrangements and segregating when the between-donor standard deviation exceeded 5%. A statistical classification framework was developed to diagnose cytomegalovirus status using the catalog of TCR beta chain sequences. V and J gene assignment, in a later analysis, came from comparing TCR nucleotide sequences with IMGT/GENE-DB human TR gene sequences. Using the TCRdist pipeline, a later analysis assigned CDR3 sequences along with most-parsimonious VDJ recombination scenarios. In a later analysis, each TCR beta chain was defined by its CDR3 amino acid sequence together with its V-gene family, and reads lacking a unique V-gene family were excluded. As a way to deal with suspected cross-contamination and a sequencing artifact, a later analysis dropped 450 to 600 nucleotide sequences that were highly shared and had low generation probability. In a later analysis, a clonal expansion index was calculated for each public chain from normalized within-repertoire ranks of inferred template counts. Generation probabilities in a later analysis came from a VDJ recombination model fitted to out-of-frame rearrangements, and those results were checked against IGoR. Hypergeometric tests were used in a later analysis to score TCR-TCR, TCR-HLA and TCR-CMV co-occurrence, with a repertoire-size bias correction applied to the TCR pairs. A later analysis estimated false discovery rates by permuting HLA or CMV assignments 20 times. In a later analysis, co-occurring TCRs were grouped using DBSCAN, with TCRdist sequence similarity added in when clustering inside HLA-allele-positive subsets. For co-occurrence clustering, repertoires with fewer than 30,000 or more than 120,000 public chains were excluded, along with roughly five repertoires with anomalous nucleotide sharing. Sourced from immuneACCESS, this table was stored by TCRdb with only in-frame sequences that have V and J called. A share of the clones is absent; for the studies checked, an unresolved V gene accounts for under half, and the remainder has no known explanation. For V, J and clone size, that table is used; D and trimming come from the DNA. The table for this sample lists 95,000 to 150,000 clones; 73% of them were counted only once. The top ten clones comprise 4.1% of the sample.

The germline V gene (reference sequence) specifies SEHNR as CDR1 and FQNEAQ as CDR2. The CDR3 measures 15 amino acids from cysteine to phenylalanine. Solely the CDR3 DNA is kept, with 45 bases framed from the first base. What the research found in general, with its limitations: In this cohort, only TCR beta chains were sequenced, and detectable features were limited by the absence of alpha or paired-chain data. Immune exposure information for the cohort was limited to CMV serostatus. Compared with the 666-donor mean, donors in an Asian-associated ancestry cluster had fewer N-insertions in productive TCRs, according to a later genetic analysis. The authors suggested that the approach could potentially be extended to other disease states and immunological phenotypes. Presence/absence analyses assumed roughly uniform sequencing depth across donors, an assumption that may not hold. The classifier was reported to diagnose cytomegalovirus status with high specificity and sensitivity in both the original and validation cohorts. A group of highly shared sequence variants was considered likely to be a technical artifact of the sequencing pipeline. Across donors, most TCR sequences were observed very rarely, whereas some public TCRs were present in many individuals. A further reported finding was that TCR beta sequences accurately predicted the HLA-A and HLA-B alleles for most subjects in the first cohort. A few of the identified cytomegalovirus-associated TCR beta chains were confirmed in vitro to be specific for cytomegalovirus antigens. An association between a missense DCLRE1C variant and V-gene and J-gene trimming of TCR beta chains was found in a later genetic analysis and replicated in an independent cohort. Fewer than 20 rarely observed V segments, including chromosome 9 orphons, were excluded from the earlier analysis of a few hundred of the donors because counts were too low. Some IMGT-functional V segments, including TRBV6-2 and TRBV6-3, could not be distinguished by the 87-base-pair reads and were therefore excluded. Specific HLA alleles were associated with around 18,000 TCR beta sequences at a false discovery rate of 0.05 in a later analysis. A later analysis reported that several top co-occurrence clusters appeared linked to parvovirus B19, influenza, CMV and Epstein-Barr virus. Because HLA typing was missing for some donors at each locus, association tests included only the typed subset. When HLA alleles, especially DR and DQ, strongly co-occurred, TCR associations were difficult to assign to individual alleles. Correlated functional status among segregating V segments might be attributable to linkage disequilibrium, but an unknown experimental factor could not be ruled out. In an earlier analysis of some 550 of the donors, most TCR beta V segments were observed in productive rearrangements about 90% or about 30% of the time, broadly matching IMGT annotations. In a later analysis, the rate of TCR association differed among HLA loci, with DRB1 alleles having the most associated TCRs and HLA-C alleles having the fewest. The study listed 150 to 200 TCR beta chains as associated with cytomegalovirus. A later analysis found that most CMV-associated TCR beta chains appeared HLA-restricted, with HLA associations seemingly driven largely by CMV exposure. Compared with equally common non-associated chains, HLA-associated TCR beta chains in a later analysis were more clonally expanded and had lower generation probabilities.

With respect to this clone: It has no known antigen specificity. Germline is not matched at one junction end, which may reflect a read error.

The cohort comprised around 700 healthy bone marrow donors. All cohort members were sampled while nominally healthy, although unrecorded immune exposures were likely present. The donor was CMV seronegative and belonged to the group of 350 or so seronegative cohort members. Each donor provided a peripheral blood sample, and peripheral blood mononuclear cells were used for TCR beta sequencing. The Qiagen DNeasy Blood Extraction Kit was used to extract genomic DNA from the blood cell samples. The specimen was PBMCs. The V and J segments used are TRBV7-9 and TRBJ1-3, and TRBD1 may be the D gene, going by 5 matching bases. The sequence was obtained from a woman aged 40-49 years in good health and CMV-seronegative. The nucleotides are TGTTCCAGCAGCTTAGTGGGGACTTCTGGAAACACCATATATTTT. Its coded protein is CSSSLVGTSGNTIYF.